The clone carrying this TCR beta chain has just a few counts. Its specificity is unknown. The CDR3 goes on 3 residues after the read ends, and that part is filled in from the germline J gene. This entry comes from a study of T cell clonality in common variable immunodeficiency. For at least one year, all CVID subjects received replacement immunoglobulin. This CDR3 spans 15 amino acids. J lost 7 bases, V lost 5 bases, and 7 bases had no gene match. Looked up from germline, CDR1 is SGHVS and CDR2 is FQNEAQ. Points from the study as a whole: Fewer deletions and N-nucleotide insertions were reportedly seen in common variable immunodeficiency TCR beta sequences.

Assay: immunoSEQ multiplex PCR; the TCRdb copy retains only in-frame clones and omits some. This sample carries more than 35,000 clones and no singletons, and roughly 6% goes to the top ten. The source material was peripheral blood mononuclear cells. V gene TRBV7-8 combines with J gene TRBJ2-2; TRBD2 agrees at 10 bases. This TCR was sampled from a human donor with common variable immunodeficiency. The CDR3 here is CASSLLAGEGGELFF. The sequenced CDR3 bases are TGTGCCAGCAGCCTGCTAGCGGGGGAAGGCGGGGAG.